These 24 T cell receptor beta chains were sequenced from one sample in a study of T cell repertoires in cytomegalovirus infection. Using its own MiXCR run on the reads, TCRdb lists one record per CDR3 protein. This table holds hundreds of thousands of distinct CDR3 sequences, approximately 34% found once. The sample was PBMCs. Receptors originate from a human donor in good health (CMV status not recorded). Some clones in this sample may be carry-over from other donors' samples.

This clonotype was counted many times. CDR3 sequence reads: CASSLSPRYEQYF. In DNA, the CDR3 is TGTGCCAGCAGCTTAAGTCCCCGCTACGAGCAGTACTTC. V usage is TRBV7-2 and J usage is TRBJ2-7; D is undetermined. V was trimmed by 2 bases and J by 3 bases, leaving 8 bases between them. This CDR3 is 13 amino acids long. In germline, CDR1 is SGHTA, CDR2 FQGNSA.

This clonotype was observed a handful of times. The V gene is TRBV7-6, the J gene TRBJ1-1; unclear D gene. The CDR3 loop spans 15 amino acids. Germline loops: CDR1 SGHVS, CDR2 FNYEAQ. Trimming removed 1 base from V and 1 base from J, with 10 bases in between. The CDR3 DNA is TGTGCCAGCAGCTTAGTTAGTGGCGCGAACACTGAAGCTTTCTTT. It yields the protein CASSLVSGANTEAFF.

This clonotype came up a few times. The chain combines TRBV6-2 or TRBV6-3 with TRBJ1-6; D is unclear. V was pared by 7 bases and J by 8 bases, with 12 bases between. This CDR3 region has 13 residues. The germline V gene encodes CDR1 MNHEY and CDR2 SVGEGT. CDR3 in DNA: TGTGCCAGCACTCCTCTGGGGTATTCACCCCTCCACTTT. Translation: CASTPLGYSPLHF.

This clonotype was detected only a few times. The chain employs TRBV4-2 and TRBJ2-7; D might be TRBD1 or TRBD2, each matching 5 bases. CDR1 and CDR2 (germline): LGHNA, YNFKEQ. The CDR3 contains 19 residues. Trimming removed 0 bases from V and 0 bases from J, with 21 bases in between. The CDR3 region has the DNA TGTGCCAGCAGCCAAGATTTTTCGGGGACGGTGGGGAGCTCCTACGAGCAGTACTTC. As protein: CASSQDFSGTVGSSYEQYF.

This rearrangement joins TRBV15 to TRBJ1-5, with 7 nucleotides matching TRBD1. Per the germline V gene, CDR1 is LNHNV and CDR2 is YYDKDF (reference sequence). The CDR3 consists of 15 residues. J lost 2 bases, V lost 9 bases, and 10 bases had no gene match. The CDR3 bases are TGTGCCACATCGGGACAGCGGGTGCGCAATCAGCCCCAGCATTTT. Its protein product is CATSGQRVRNQPQHF.

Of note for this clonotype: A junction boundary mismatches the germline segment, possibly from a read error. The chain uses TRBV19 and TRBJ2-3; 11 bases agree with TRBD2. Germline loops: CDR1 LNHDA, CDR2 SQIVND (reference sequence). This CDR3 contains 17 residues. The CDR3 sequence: CASSISGTSGFFNTQSF. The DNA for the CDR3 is TGTGCCAGTAGTATCTCCGGGACTAGCGGATTCTTCAATACGCAGTCTTTT.

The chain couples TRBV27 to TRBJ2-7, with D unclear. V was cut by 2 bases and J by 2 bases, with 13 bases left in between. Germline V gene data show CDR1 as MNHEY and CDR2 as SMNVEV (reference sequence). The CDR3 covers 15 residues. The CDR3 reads CASSLRGSLPYEQYF. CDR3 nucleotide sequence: TGTGCCAGCAGTTTAAGAGGTAGCCTCCCCTACGAGCAGTACTTC.

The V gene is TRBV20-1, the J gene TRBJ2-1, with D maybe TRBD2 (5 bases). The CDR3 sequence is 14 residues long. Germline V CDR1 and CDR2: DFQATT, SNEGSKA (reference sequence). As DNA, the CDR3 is TGCAGCGCCTCTAGCCGAGGCCGTGGCAATGAGCAGTTCTTC. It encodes CSASSRGRGNEQFF.

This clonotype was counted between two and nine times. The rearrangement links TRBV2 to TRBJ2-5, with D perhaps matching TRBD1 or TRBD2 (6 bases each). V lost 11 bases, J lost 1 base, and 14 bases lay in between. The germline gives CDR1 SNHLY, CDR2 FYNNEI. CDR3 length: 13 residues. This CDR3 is CALQGGSQETQYF. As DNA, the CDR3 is TGTGCCCTACAAGGGGGGAGCCAAGAGACCCAGTACTTC.

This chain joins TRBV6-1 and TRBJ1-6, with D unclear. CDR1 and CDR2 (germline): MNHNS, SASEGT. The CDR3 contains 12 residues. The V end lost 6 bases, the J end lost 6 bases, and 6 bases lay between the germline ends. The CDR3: CASREFNSPLHF. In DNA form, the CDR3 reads TGTGCCAGCAGAGAATTTAATTCACCCCTCCACTTT.

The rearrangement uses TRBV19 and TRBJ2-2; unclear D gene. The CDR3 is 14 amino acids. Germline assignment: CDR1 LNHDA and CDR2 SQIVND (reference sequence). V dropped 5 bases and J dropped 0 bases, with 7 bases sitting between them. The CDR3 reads CASSSAANTGELFF. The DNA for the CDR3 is TGTGCCAGTAGTTCCGCTGCGAACACCGGGGAGCTGTTTTTT.

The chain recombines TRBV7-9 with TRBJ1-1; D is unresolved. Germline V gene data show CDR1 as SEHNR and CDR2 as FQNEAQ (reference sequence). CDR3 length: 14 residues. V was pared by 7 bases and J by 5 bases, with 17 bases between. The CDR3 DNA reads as TGTGCCAGCACCCTGGAGATAGGAAGTACTGAAGCTTTCTTT. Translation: CASTLEIGSTEAFF.

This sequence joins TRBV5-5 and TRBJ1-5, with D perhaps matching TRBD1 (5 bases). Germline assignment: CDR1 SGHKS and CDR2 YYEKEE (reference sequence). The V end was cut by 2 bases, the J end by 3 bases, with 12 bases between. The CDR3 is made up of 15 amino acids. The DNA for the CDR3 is TGTGCCAGCAGCTTAATCGAGGGGATCAATCAGCCCCAGCATTTT. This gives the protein CASSLIEGINQPQHF.

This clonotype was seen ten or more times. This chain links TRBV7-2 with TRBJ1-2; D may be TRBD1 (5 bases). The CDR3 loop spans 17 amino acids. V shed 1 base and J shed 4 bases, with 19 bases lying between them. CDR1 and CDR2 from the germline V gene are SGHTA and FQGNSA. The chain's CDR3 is CASSLGAGGESSYGYTF. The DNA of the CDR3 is TGTGCCAGCAGCTTAGGGGCAGGAGGGGAAAGCAGCTATGGCTACACCTTC.

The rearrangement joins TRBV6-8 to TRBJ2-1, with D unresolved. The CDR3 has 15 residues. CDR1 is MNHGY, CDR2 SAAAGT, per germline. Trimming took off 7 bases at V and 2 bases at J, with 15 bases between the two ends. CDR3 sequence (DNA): TGTGCCAGCAAAGCCCTCCCCGGAACCTACAATGAGCAGTTCTTC. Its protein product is CASKALPGTYNEQFF.

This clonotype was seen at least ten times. The CDR3 sequence is CASSFIAGTSGRATGELFF. CDR3 nucleotide sequence: TGTGCCAGCAGTTTCATAGCTGGGACTAGCGGGAGGGCAACCGGGGAGCTGTTTTTT. V and J are TRBV7-6 and TRBJ2-2, with TRBD2 identical over 16 bases. This CDR3 contains 19 residues. Germline CDR1 and CDR2: SGHVS and FNYEAQ. With V trimmed by 6 bases and J by 5 bases, 12 bases remained unmatched.

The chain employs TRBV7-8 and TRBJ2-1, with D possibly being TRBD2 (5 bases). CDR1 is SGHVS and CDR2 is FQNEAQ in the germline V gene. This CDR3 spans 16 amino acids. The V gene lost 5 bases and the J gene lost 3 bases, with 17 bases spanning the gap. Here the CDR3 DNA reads TGTGCCAGCAGCCCCAGACCACTAGTAGTCTACAATGAGCAGTTCTTC. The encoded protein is CASSPRPLVVYNEQFF.

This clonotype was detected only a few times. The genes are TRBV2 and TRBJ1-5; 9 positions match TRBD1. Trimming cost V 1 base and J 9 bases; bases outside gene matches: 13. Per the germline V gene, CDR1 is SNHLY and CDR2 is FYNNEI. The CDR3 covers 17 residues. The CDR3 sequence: CASSEVATGQGVSPQHF. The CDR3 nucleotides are TGTGCCAGCAGTGAAGTGGCCACGGGACAGGGTGTTTCGCCCCAGCATTTT.

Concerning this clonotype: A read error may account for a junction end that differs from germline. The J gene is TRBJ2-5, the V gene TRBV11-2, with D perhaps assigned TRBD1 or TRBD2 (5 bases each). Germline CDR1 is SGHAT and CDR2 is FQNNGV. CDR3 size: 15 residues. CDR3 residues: CARSHKLGLSGTKYF. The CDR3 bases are TGTGCCAGAAGCCACAAACTAGGGCTCTCGGGGACCAAGTACTTC.

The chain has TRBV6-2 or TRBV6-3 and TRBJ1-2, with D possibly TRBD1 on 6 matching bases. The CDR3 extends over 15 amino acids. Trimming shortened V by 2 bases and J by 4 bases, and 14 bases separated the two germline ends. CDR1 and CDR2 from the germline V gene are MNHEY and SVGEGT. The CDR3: CASSYPRQDFYGYTF. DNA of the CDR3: TGTGCCAGCAGTTACCCCAGACAGGACTTCTATGGCTACACCTTC.

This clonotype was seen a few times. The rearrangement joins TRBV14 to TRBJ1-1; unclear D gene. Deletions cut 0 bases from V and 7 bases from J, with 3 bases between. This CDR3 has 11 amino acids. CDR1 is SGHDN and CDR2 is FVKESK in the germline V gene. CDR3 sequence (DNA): TGTGCCAGCAGCCAAGAGGGTGAAGCTTTCTTT. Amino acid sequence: CASSQEGEAFF.

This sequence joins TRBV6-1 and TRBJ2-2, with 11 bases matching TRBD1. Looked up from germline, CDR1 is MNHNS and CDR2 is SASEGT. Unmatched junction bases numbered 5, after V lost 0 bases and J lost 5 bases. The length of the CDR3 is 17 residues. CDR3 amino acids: CASSEAWTGGRTGELFF. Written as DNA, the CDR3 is TGTGCCAGCAGTGAAGCTTGGACAGGGGGCCGGACCGGGGAGCTGTTTTTT.

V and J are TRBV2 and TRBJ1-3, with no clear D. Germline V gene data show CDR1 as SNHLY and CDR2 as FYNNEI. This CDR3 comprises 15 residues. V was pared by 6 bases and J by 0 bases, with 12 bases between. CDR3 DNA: TGTGCCAGCAGGACTGAGTTGAGCTCTGGAAACACCATATATTTT. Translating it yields CASRTELSSGNTIYF.

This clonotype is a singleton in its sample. DNA for the CDR3: TGTGCCAGCAGCTTGCCGGACCAACTAGCGGGGGCTCGGATAAGAAGAGATACGCAGTATTTT. This gives the protein CASSLPDQLAGARIRRDTQYF. The chain is built from TRBV7-3 and TRBJ2-3, with 11 bases aligning to TRBD2. The CDR3 extends over 21 amino acids. The junction had 22 bases not matched to a gene; V was cut back by 3 bases and J by 5 bases. Germline V gene sequence: CDR1 SGHTA, CDR2 FQGTGA. The full variable domain, completed using reference TRBV7-3 and TRBJ2-3, is GAGVSQTPSNKVTEKGKYVELRCDPISGHTALYWYRQSLGQGPEFLIYFQGTGAADDSGLPNDRFFAVRPEGSVSTLKIQRTERGDSAVYLCASSLPDQLAGARIRRDTQYFGPGTRLTVL.